Only a few counts were recorded for the clone carrying this T cell receptor (beta chain). Antigen: not known. TCRdb's copy holds only in-frame clones and misses some; the assay was immunoSEQ multiplex PCR. Of around 30,000 clones listed, around 84% are singletons. This entry is derived from a study of a mutant IDH1 vaccine in newly diagnosed glioma. In the study overall: Treated patients comprised about 60% males and around 40% females, mean age approximately 37 years. Weeks 35 and 47 hosted visits V12 and V13, respectively. Radiotherapy, temozolomide, or both had been given previously, and both were given to most.

The time point: week 35, safety follow-up. Vaccination comprised doses that each held 300 ug of mutant IDH1 20-mer peptide, plus topical imiquimod. This clonotype was obtained from a woman aged 18-29 years with glioma. The sequences come from PBMCs, collected from a glioma patient whose treatment included an IDH1 peptide vaccine.

The CDR3 DNA sequence: TGTGCCAGCAGCGTAGGACAGGGGCCCATCCAGGGATATGGCTACACCTTC. This sequence encodes CASSVGQGPIQGYGYTF. V is TRBV9 and J is TRBJ1-2; 8 positions match TRBD1. This CDR3 is 17 amino acids long. Per germline, CDR1 SGDLS and CDR2 YYNGEE. V was clipped by 0 bases and J by 5 bases; unmatched bases: 12.